What follows are 15 T cell receptor beta chains derived from one specimen sequenced in a study of PD-1 blockade in classical Hodgkin lymphoma. Sample time point: cycle 4 day 1 (C4D1), after 6 weeks of nivolumab. Every one of the patients relapsed after autologous stem cell transplantation (brentuximab vedotin exposure was variable). TCRdb keeps only in-frame clones here, not all; method: immunoSEQ multiplex PCR. The data show approximately 49,000 clones, nearly 80% seen once. This specimen was peripheral blood mononuclear cells (PBMCs), taken before the fourth cycle of nivolumab. All receptors derive from a human donor with classical Hodgkin lymphoma.

DNA for the CDR3: TGTGCCAGCAGTGATCGCCCGGGTCCCCCCCAGCATTTT. It translates to CASSDRPGPPQHF. V and J are TRBV2 and TRBJ1-5; D is uncertain. The germline V and J ends were trimmed by 3 bases and 10 bases, with 13 bases remaining between them. The germline gives CDR1 SNHLY, CDR2 FYNNEI. The CDR3 totals 13 residues.

V gene TRBV18 combines with J gene TRBJ1-1; D unresolved. Per germline, CDR1 KGHSH and CDR2 LQKENI. V lost 0 bases and J 6 bases, leaving 14 bases between the germline ends. CDR3 length: 15 amino acids. The CDR3 protein is CASSPPQGNGAEAFF. CDR3 DNA sequence: TGTGCCAGCTCACCACCCCAAGGGAATGGCGCTGAAGCTTTCTTT.

This clone came up once. The chain carries TRBV15 and TRBJ2-2, with 10 bases that match TRBD1. With 4 bases clipped from V and 6 bases from J, the junction kept 8 bases outside the gene matches. Germline V lookup: CDR1 LNHNV, CDR2 YYDKDF (reference sequence). The CDR3 contains 16 residues. The CDR3: CATSTYSGTGAGELFF. In DNA form, the CDR3 reads TGTGCCACCAGCACCTACTCCGGGACAGGGGCCGGGGAGCTGTTTTTT.

This rearrangement joins TRBV6-6 to TRBJ1-2; D possibly corresponds to TRBD1 (6 bases). CDR3 length: 13 amino acids. Germline values: CDR1 MNHNY, CDR2 SVGAGI (reference sequence). V was pared by 7 bases and J by 4 bases, with 13 bases between. The CDR3 reads CASNPTGSYGYTF. The CDR3 DNA reads as TGTGCCAGCAATCCTACAGGGAGCTATGGCTACACCTTC.

This clone was recorded once. The V and J genes are TRBV6-5 and TRBJ1-2; TRBD1 agrees at 8 bases. The CDR3 sequence is 13 residues long. Per germline, CDR1 MNHEY and CDR2 SVGAGI. The V segment lost 6 bases and the J segment 4 bases; nucleotides outside the gene matches: 4. The CDR3 here is CASRTGGSYGYTF. The CDR3 DNA is TGTGCCAGCAGAACAGGGGGATCCTATGGCTACACCTTC.

The rearrangement joins TRBV5-4 to TRBJ2-7; 8 positions agree with TRBD1. This CDR3 is built from 13 residues. The junction had 2 bases not matched to a gene; V was cut back by 1 base and J by 5 bases. Per germline, CDR1 SGHNT and CDR2 YYREEE (reference sequence). The CDR3 protein is CASSLQGANEQYF. The CDR3 nucleotides read TGTGCCAGCAGCTTGCAGGGGGCAAACGAGCAGTACTTC.

The sample holds a few counts of this clone. The CDR3 spells CASSTGYRGQETQYF. CDR3 in DNA: TGTGCCAGCAGCACTGGCTACAGGGGACAAGAGACCCAGTACTTC. This chain uses TRBV21-1 with TRBJ2-5; the table's D call of TRBD1 was not tested on the DNA. TRBV21-1 is noted as a pseudogene. This CDR3 is built from 15 residues.

The chain couples TRBV7-8 to TRBJ2-7; 9 bases map to TRBD1. CDR3 length: 13 residues. V shed 5 bases and J 3 bases; nucleotides not matched to a gene: 2. CDR1 is SGHVS and CDR2 is FQNEAQ in the germline V gene. CDR3 DNA: TGTGCCAGCAGCAAGGACAGGGGCTACGAGCAGTACTTC. Its protein is CASSKDRGYEQYF.

The chain carries TRBV27 and TRBJ1-1; D unclear. The CDR3 has 18 amino acids. Per germline, CDR1 MNHEY and CDR2 SMNVEV (reference sequence). The germline V and J ends were trimmed by 4 bases and 0 bases, with 21 bases remaining between them. CDR3 protein: CASSSSEAVLRMNTEAFF. CDR3 nucleotide sequence: TGTGCCAGCAGTTCCTCAGAGGCGGTCCTAAGAATGAACACTGAAGCTTTCTTT.

The chain links TRBV27 to TRBJ1-1, with D possibly being TRBD1 (5 bases). CDR3 length: 16 amino acids. The germline CDR1 and CDR2 sequences are MNHEY and SMNVEV (reference sequence). The V gene lost 5 bases and the J gene lost 4 bases, with 20 bases spanning the gap. The chain's CDR3 is CASSEIRVFLVTEAFF. DNA for the CDR3: TGTGCCAGCAGTGAAATCAGGGTGTTCTTGGTCACTGAAGCTTTCTTT.

The chain joins TRBV7-2 to TRBJ1-5; D remains ambiguous. The CDR3 has 15 amino acids. Germline V gene sequence: CDR1 SGHTA, CDR2 FQGNSA. V was pared by 1 base and J by 1 base, with 8 bases between. The CDR3 loop reads CASSLDRVSNQPQHF. The CDR3 DNA sequence: TGTGCCAGCAGCTTAGATAGGGTGAGCAATCAGCCCCAGCATTTT.

This chain joins TRBV28 and TRBJ2-1, with D perhaps matching TRBD2 (6 bases). Germline V lookup: CDR1 MDHEN, CDR2 SYDVKM. CDR3 length: 16 residues. Trimming removed 4 bases at V and 4 bases at J, with 17 bases between. In DNA, the CDR3 is TGTGCCAGCAGTTCCGGGACTCAGGTCCTATACAATGAGCAGTTCTTC. It translates to CASSSGTQVLYNEQFF.

The CDR3 sequence is CAIEARNEQFF. CDR3 DNA: TGTGCCATTGAAGCGAGGAATGAGCAGTTCTTC. The chain has TRBV28 and TRBJ2-1; unclear D gene. The CDR3 consists of 11 residues. The germline V gene encodes CDR1 MDHEN and CDR2 SYDVKM. The V and J ends lost 10 bases and 7 bases respectively, with 11 bases between them.

The CDR3: CASRGGQVNQPQHF. DNA of the CDR3: TGTGCCAGTAGGGGTGGACAGGTCAATCAGCCCCAGCATTTT. The rearrangement uses TRBV19 and TRBJ1-5; TRBD1 agrees at 7 bases. In germline, CDR1 is LNHDA, CDR2 SQIVND (reference sequence). Unmatched junction bases numbered 5, after V lost 6 bases and J lost 3 bases. This CDR3 spans 14 amino acids.

The J gene is TRBJ2-7, the V gene TRBV5-1; 8 nucleotides agree with TRBD1. The CDR3 runs 14 residues. Trimming removed 0 bases from V and 5 bases from J; junction bases left unmatched: 4. Germline CDR1 is SGHRS and CDR2 is YFSETQ. The CDR3 here is CASSLVQGGHEQYF. As DNA, the CDR3 is TGCGCCAGCAGCTTGGTACAGGGGGGCCACGAGCAGTACTTC. The full variable domain, its missing parts supplied by reference TRBV5-1 and TRBJ2-7, is KAGVTQTPRYLIKTRGQQVTLSCSPISGHRSVSWYQQTPGQGLQFLFEYFSETQRNKGNFPGRFSGRQFSNSRSEMNVSTLELGDSALYLCASSLVQGGHEQYFGPGTRLTVT.